This TCR beta chain was sequenced in a study of post-analysis software for immune sequencing data. About the research overall: Multiple sclerosis in the patients followed relapsing-remitting, secondary progressive and progressive-relapsing courses.

The TCR beta cDNA libraries carried unique molecular identifiers. TCRdb re-analysed the PCR reads in MiXCR, keeping a single row per CDR3 protein. Of about 800,000 distinct CDR3 sequences in the sample, less than 35% are singletons; the top ten hold roughly 0.53%. Worth noting for this clonotype: Its specificity is unknown.

Study-wide results and limits: When patients were compared with controls, about five TRBV segments were more frequent, TRBV5-6, TRBV5-1 and TRBV20-1 among them.

Trimming pared 1 base from V and 6 bases from J, leaving 15 bases between. The CDR3 contains 15 residues. Per the germline V gene, CDR1 is DFQATT and CDR2 is SNEGSKA (reference sequence). Input material: blood. The J gene is TRBJ2-2, the V gene TRBV20-1; D tentatively fits TRBD1 or TRBD2 (5 bases each). The clonotype comes from a girl under 18 with multiple sclerosis. The CDR3 sequence: CSARGQGDRSGELFF. The CDR3 DNA is TGCAGTGCTAGAGGGCAGGGAGATAGGTCCGGGGAGCTGTTTTTT.